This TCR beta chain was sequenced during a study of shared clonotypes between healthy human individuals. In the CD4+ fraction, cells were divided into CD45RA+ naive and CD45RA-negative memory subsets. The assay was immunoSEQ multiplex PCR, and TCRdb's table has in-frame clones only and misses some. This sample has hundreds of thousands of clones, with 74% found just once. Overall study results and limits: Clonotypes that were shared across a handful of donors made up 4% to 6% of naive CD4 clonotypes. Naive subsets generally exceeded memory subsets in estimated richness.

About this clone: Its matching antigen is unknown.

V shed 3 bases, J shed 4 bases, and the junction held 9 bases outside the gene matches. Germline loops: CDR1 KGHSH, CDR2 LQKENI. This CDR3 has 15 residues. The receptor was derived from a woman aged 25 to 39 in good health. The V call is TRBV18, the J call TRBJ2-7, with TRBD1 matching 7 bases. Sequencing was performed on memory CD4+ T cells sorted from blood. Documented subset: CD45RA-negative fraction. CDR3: CASSPNRDSYYEQYF. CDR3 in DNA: TGTGCCAGCTCACCCAATCGGGACAGCTATTACGAGCAGTACTTC.